This T cell receptor beta chain was documented in a study of cytomegalovirus exposure and HLA in healthy donors. Looking at the study overall: The Caucasian-associated ancestry cluster held over 80% of a few hundred genotyped donors.

Both 60 Vbeta primers and 13 Jbeta primers went into the PCR. Original methodology: A later analysis tallied about 80 million unique TCR beta chains, some 10 million of them shared. Data came from immunoSEQ multiplex PCR; TCRdb stores just in-frame clones and leaves some out. That table supplies the V and J calls and clone size; D and trimming were determined from the DNA. The sample consists of roughly 140,000 clones, roughly 80% of them appearing once. Per the germline V gene, CDR1 is SNHLY and CDR2 is FYNNEI. The CDR3 consists of 13 residues. V was cut by 5 bases and J by 5 bases, with 10 bases left in between. About this clone: Its antigen remains unknown.

Overall study findings and caveats: Most of the CMV-associated TCR beta chains (in a later analysis) appeared to be HLA-restricted. It was in a later analysis that TCR association rates were seen to vary by HLA locus, highest for DRB1 and lowest for HLA-C.

Sequenced sample: PBMCs. The genes are TRBV2 and TRBJ1-5; no definite D call. This receptor was taken from a boy between 2 and 10 years old in good health and CMV-seronegative. For the CDR3, the DNA is TGTGCCAGCAGTCTAAGCGGGGATCAGCCCCAGCATTTT. It yields the protein CASSLSGDQPQHF.